Below, 24 T cell receptor beta chains from the same sample are listed, as sequenced in a study of Ad26.COV2.S vaccination and SARS-CoV-2 variants. Treatment: some 19 received Ad26.COV2.S at low or high dose, single or two shots; several received placebo; per-sample allocation not given. It was on day 63 after the first vaccine or placebo injection that samples were taken. Repertoires were generated with immunoSEQ multiplex PCR, while TCRdb's copy carries only in-frame clones and drops some. The sample includes roughly 400,000 clones, 92% of them seen just once. The specimen was peripheral blood, collected in a trial of Ad26.COV2.S vaccine versus placebo. These TCRs come from a person between 18 and 65 years old who received the Ad26.COV2.S COVID-19 vaccine or a placebo.

The genes are TRBV24-1 and TRBJ1-2; 7 nucleotides agree with TRBD1. The CDR3 runs to 14 residues. CDR1 is KGHDR, CDR2 SFDVKD, per germline. Losses at the gene ends were 4 bases for V and 8 bases for J; bases not matched to a gene: 9. Here the CDR3 reads CATSERTGSRGYTF. Here the CDR3 DNA reads TGTGCCACCAGTGAACGGACAGGCTCGCGGGGCTACACCTTC.

This chain joins TRBV6-5 and TRBJ1-5, with TRBD1 as a possible D gene (5 bases). Germline values: CDR1 MNHEY, CDR2 SVGAGI. This CDR3 is built from 11 residues. V was trimmed by 2 bases and J by 11 bases, leaving 7 bases between them. CDR3 sequence (DNA): TGTGCCAGCAGTTACGGGGGGACCCAGCATTTT. Residues: CASSYGGTQHF.

This clone was counted a single time. The chain combines TRBV12-5 with TRBJ2-1, with a possible D match to TRBD1 (6 bases). The CDR3 totals 12 residues. The V end lost 3 bases, the J end lost 15 bases, and 15 bases lay between the germline ends. Germline assignment: CDR1 LGHNT and CDR2 FRNRAP. The CDR3 sequence: CASGFGRTDPFF. The CDR3 bases are TGTGCTAGTGGTTTTGGTCGGACAGATCCGTTCTTC.

The CDR3 region is CASSPAGMETQYF. The DNA of the CDR3 is TGTGCCAGCAGCCCCGCAGGGATGGAGACCCAGTACTTC. The rearrangement links TRBV11-3 to TRBJ2-5; D perhaps matches TRBD1 (5 bases). V lost 5 bases, J lost 5 bases, and 12 bases lay in between. CDR3 length: 13 residues. Germline loops: CDR1 SGHNT, CDR2 YENEEA.

This clone was detected only once. The chain uses TRBV11-2 and TRBJ2-3; D not resolved. Germline loops: CDR1 SGHAT, CDR2 FQNNGV. The CDR3 loop spans 16 amino acids. V was cut by 7 bases and J by 6 bases, with 23 bases left in between. CDR3 DNA sequence: TGTGCCAGCACCCCGAGCACATATACCTCAGCGGATACGCAGTATTTT. This translates into CASTPSTYTSADTQYF. Looking up the rest from reference TRBV11-2 and TRBJ2-3 gives the full variable domain: EAGVAQSPRYKIIEKRQSVAFWCNPISGHATLYWYQQILGQGPKLLIQFQNNGVVDDSQLPKDRFSAERLKGVDSTLKIQPAKLEDSAVYLCASTPSTYTSADTQYFGPGTRLTVL.

This clone was counted once. V is TRBV7-6 and J is TRBJ1-1; D is undetermined. Trimming removed 0 bases from V and 4 bases from J, with 12 bases in between. The CDR3 is made up of 15 amino acids. Germline V CDR1 and CDR2: SGHVS, FNYEAQ. The CDR3, as DNA: TGTGCCAGCAGCTTAGCTCCGGGCCAGGCCACTGAAGCTTTCTTT. The encoded protein is CASSLAPGQATEAFF.

The chain joins TRBV21-1 to TRBJ2-7; TRBD2 reflects the table's D call only, with no check against the DNA. TRBV21-1 is a pseudogene. This CDR3 is 18 amino acids long. The DNA for the CDR3 is TGTGCCAGCACCCCCTCCGGTGTGGCGGGGACCTACCTAGACGAGCAGTACTTC. As protein: CASTPSGVAGTYLDEQYF.

This chain joins TRBV7-2 and TRBJ2-1, with TRBD2 matching over 8 bases. The CDR3 runs to 13 residues. J gave up 10 bases and V 5 bases, and 7 bases lay outside the gene matches. The V gene's germline CDR1 is SGHTA and CDR2 FQGNSA. Here the CDR3 reads CASSLGLANEQFF. The CDR3 coding sequence is TGTGCCAGCAGCCTAGGACTAGCAAACGAGCAGTTCTTC.

This clone was picked up one time. CDR3 sequence reads: CASSIPGQYNSPLHF. The CDR3, as DNA: TGTGCCAGCAGTATACCGGGACAGTATAATTCACCCCTCCACTTT. The J gene is TRBJ1-6, the V gene TRBV27; 7 bases line up with TRBD1. With V trimmed by 5 bases and J by 4 bases, 5 bases remained unmatched. The CDR3 consists of 15 residues. Germline-derived CDR1 and CDR2 are MNHEY and SMNVEV (reference sequence).

This chain links TRBV14 with TRBJ2-7; D gene uncertain. This CDR3 is 15 amino acids long. Germline CDR1 is SGHDN and CDR2 is FVKESK. Trimming cost V 1 base and J 3 bases, with 13 bases left between them. CDR3 amino acids: CASSQVPKAYYEQYF. For the CDR3, the DNA is TGTGCCAGCAGCCAAGTCCCGAAAGCCTACTACGAGCAGTACTTC.

This rearrangement joins TRBV21-1 to TRBJ2-3; the table's D call of TRBD2 was not tested on the DNA. TRBV21-1 is a pseudogene. The CDR3 is 17 residues long. CDR3 in DNA: TGTGCCAGCAGCAAAGTTCCTAGCGGGGGGCCCAGAGATACGCAGTATTTT. Translation: CASSKVPSGGPRDTQYF.

This rearrangement joins TRBV7-2 to TRBJ2-7, with D maybe TRBD1 (5 bases). V lost 4 bases to trimming and J lost 4 bases, with 11 bases between them. The CDR3 is 13 amino acids. CDR1 is SGHTA and CDR2 is FQGNSA in the germline V gene. CDR3 residues: CASSYTGGYEQYF. The CDR3 DNA follows: TGTGCCAGCAGCTACACAGGTGGTTACGAGCAGTACTTC.

The genes are TRBV7-6 and TRBJ2-4; 9 bases are a match to TRBD1. The length of the CDR3 is 17 residues. V was clipped by 5 bases and J by 7 bases; unmatched bases: 15. Germline CDR1 reads SGHVS; CDR2 reads FNYEAQ. CDR3: CASSQGTGYNLGNIQYF. The CDR3 region has the DNA TGTGCCAGCAGCCAAGGGACAGGGTATAACCTCGGGAACATTCAGTACTTC.

The V gene is TRBV28, the J gene TRBJ2-7, with 9 positions matching TRBD1. The germline gives CDR1 MDHEN, CDR2 SYDVKM. This CDR3 has 15 residues. After removal of 7 bases from V and 2 bases from J, the junction contained 9 bases not matched to a gene. DNA of the CDR3: TGTGCCAGCACTCCTGGGGACAGGGTTGCCTACGAGCAGTACTTC. Translation gives CASTPGDRVAYEQYF. Supplemented by reference TRBV28 and TRBJ2-7, the full variable domain reads DVKVTQSSRYLVKRTGEKVFLECVQDMDHENMFWYRQDPGLGLRLIYFSYDVKMKEKGDIPEGYSVSREKKERFSLILESASTNQTSMYLCASTPGDRVAYEQYFGPGTRLTVT.

This chain connects TRBV28 to TRBJ1-5, with a weak D call TRBD1 (6 bases). This CDR3 contains 13 residues. V lost 10 bases, J lost 8 bases, and 18 bases lay in between. Germline V CDR1 and CDR2: MDHEN, SYDVKM. CDR3 nucleotides: TGTGCCACCAGGGACACCCTTGGGGAGCCCCAGCATTTT. This gives the protein CATRDTLGEPQHF.

CDR3 sequence reads: CASSPKTPGASYEQYF. CDR3 in DNA: TGTGCCAGCTCACCAAAAACCCCAGGGGCGTCCTACGAGCAGTACTTC. The chain uses TRBV18 and TRBJ2-7; D is perhaps TRBD1 (6 bases). Trimming took off 2 bases at V and 1 base at J, with 15 bases between the two ends. Germline loops: CDR1 KGHSH, CDR2 LQKENI. The CDR3 is 16 amino acids.

The J gene is TRBJ1-2, the V gene TRBV6-2 or TRBV6-3; no definite D call. V gave up 0 bases and J gave up 4 bases, with 15 bases separating them. Germline values: CDR1 MNHEY, CDR2 SVGEGT. The CDR3 runs to 16 residues. The CDR3 loop is CASSYSEPLDAYGYTF. Here the CDR3 DNA reads TGTGCCAGCAGTTACTCGGAGCCACTAGACGCCTATGGCTACACCTTC.

The chain's CDR3 is CSVEPSPDTQYF. The CDR3, as DNA: TGCAGCGTTGAACCCAGCCCAGATACGCAGTATTTT. The rearrangement uses TRBV29-1 and TRBJ2-3; D is undetermined. The CDR3 sequence is 12 residues long. The germline CDR1 and CDR2 sequences are SQVTM and ANQGSEA. The V gene lost 2 bases and the J gene lost 4 bases, with 7 bases spanning the gap.

The chain recombines TRBV5-1 with TRBJ1-1; 9 nucleotides line up with TRBD1. The CDR3 spans 13 residues. CDR1 SGHRS and CDR2 YFSETQ come from the germline V gene. V lost 6 bases and J lost 3; bases outside the gene matches: 3. CDR3 bases: TGCGCCAGCAAACAGGGGGCGTACACTGAAGCTTTCTTT. This sequence encodes CASKQGAYTEAFF.

The chain is built from TRBV6-6 and TRBJ2-2, with D perhaps being TRBD1 or TRBD2 (6 bases each). CDR3 length equals 16 residues. Trimming shortened V by 6 bases and J by 4 bases, and 18 bases separated the two germline ends. Germline V lookup: CDR1 MNHNY, CDR2 SVGAGI (reference sequence). The CDR3, as DNA: TGTGCCAGCAGCCCACGGTGGGGGGCGGGCACCGGGGAGCTGTTTTTT. Residues: CASSPRWGAGTGELFF.

The gene calls are TRBV19 and TRBJ1-2, with 10 bases matching TRBD1. V lost 6 bases to trimming and J lost 5 bases; unmatched junction nucleotides: 6. CDR1 LNHDA and CDR2 SQIVND come from the germline V gene (reference sequence). CDR3 size: 14 residues. The CDR3 spells CASSWDRGGYGYTF. Here the CDR3 DNA reads TGTGCCAGTAGCTGGGACAGGGGAGGTTATGGCTACACCTTC.

The chain links TRBV5-6 to TRBJ2-5; no clear D. Trimming removed 4 bases from V and 0 bases from J, with 16 bases in between. The CDR3 spans 16 residues. Germline CDR1 reads SGHDT; CDR2 reads YYEEEE. The CDR3 region is CASSRTATANQETQYF. The DNA for the CDR3 is TGTGCCAGCAGCCGCACAGCTACAGCCAACCAAGAGACCCAGTACTTC. Full variable domain (rest looked up from reference TRBV5-6 and TRBJ2-5): DAGVTQSPTHLIKTRGQQVTLRCSPKSGHDTVSWYQQALGQGPQFIFQYYEEEERQRGNFPDRFSGHQFPNYSSELNVNALLLGDSALYLCASSRTATANQETQYFGPGTRLLVL.

Of note for this clone: An end of the junction differs from the germline gene, which may be a read error. The CDR3 nucleotides are TGTGCCAGCAGCGCTAGTGTGGACAAGCAACACTTC. Protein: CASSASVDKQHF. The chain has TRBV3-1 (or the pseudogene TRBV3-2) and TRBJ1-2, with D perhaps matching TRBD1 (5 bases). The germline gives CDR1 LGHDT, CDR2 YNNKEL (reference sequence). CDR3 length equals 12 residues.

The J gene is TRBJ1-1, the V gene TRBV3-1 (or the pseudogene TRBV3-2); TRBD1 matches at 10 bases. The trim removed 4 bases at V and 10 bases at J, leaving 9 bases unmatched. The germline V gene has CDR1 LGHDT and CDR2 YNNKEL (reference sequence). The CDR3 is made up of 14 amino acids. CDR3 in amino acids: CASSPRQGARGAFF. CDR3 sequence (DNA): TGTGCCAGCAGCCCTCGACAGGGGGCGCGGGGAGCTTTCTTT.